This T cell receptor (beta chain) is drawn from a study of post-analysis software for immune sequencing data. General observations from the study: Multiple sclerosis patients had significantly lower normalized Chao1 diversity than controls. Samples from a shared batch, those prepared together, strongly co-clustered by F measure. TRBV5-6, TRBV5-1 and TRBV20-1 were among a handful of TRBV segments more frequent in patients than controls.

Unique molecular identifiers were carried by the TCR beta cDNA libraries. The authors obtained 540,000 or so cDNA molecules from approximately 1 to 10 million T cells. TCRdb itself ran the PCR reads through MiXCR, one entry per CDR3 protein. Here the sample spans 750,000 to 950,000 distinct CDR3 sequences, approximately 53% being singletons. CDR3 length: 13 residues. CDR1 is SGHAT, CDR2 FQDESV, per germline (reference sequence). Trimming pared 3 bases from V and 2 bases from J, leaving 8 bases between. About this clonotype itself: The antigen is not known.

The chain employs TRBV11-1 and TRBJ2-7; D gene ambiguous. The sample taken for sequencing was blood. This clonotype originated in a girl under 18 with multiple sclerosis. Here the CDR3 DNA reads TGTGCCAGCAGCTTGATTCATACCTACGAGCAGTACTTC. Its translation is CASSLIHTYEQYF. The complete variable domain, with remaining parts taken from reference TRBV11-1 and TRBJ2-7, reads EAEVAQSPRYKITEKSQAVAFWCDPISGHATLYWYRQILGQGPELLVQFQDESVVDDSQLPKDRFSAERLKGVDSTLKIQPAELGDSAMYLCASSLIHTYEQYFGPGTRLTVT.